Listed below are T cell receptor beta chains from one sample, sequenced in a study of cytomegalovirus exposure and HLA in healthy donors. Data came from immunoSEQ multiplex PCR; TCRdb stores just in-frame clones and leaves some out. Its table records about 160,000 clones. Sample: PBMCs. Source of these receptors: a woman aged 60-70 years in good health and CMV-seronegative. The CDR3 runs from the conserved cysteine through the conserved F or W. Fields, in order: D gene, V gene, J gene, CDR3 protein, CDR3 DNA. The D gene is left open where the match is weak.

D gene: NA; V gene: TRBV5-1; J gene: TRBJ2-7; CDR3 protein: CASSGTELGLEQYF; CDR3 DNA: TGCGCCAGCAGCGGAACAGAACTGGGGCTCGAGCAGTACTTC
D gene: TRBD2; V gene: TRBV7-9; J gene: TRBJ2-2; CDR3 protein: CASSLRGRGTGELFF; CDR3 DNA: TGTGCCAGCAGCTTACGCGGGAGAGGAACCGGGGAGCTGTTTTTT
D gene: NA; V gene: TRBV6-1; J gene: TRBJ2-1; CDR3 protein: CASRLVVDEQFF; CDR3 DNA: TGTGCCAGCAGGCTAGTGGTCGATGAGCAGTTCTTC
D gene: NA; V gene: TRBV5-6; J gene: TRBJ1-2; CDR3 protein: CASSLGRVGYTF; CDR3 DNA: TGTGCCAGCAGCTTGGGCAGGGTTGGCTACACCTTC
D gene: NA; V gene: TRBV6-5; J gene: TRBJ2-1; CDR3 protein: CASTQTQGYNEQFF; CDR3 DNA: TGTGCCAGCACCCAGACACAGGGATACAATGAGCAGTTCTTC
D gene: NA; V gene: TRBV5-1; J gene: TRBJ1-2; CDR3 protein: CASSLSQGSGYTF; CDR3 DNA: TGCGCCAGCAGCTTGTCTCAGGGAAGTGGCTACACCTTC
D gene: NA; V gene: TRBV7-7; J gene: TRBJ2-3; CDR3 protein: CASSPSTGRTDTQYF; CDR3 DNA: TGTGCCAGCAGCCCTTCGACAGGACGCACAGATACGCAGTATTTT
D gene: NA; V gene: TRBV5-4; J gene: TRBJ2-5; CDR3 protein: CASSLDPGASETQYF; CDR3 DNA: TGTGCCAGCAGCTTGGACCCAGGGGCAAGCGAGACCCAGTACTTC
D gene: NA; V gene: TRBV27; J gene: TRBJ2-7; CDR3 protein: CASSSALEGRYEQYF; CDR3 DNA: TGTGCCAGCAGTTCCGCCCTAGAGGGCCGGTACGAGCAGTACTTC
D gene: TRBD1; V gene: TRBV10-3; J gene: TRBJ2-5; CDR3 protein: CAISVAGGETQYF; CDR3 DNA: TGTGCCATCAGTGTAGCAGGGGGAGAGACCCAGTACTTC
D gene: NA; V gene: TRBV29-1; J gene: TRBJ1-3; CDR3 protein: CSPRRGVGGNTIYF; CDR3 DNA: TGCAGCCCCCGACGGGGGGTGGGTGGAAACACCATATATTTT
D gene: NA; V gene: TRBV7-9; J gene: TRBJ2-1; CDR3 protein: CASTPRLDNEQFF; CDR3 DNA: TGTGCCAGCACCCCCAGGCTCGACAATGAGCAGTTCTTC
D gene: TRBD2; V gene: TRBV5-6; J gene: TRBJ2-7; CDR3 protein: CASSFPGTSGLKRDEQYF; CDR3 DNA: TGTGCCAGCAGCTTCCCCGGGACTAGCGGGCTCAAAAGGGACGAGCAGTACTTC
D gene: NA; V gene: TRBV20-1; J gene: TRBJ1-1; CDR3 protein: CSPTAPEAFF; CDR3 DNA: TGCAGTCCGACAGCTCCTGAAGCTTTCTTT
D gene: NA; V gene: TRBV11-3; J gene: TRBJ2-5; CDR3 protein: CASSSPYRDETQYF; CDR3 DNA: TGTGCCAGCAGCTCCCCTTACAGGGACGAGACCCAGTACTTC
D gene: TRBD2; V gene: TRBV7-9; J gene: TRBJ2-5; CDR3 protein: CASSSLAGGGETQYF; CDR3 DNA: TGTGCCAGCAGCTCGCTAGCGGGGGGGGGAGAGACCCAGTACTTC
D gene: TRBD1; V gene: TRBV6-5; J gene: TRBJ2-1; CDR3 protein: CASSYSGQSSYNEQFF; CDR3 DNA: TGTGCCAGCAGTTACTCGGGACAGAGCTCCTACAATGAGCAGTTCTTC
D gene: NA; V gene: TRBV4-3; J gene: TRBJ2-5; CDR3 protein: CASSQDPEETQYF; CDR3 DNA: TGCGCCAGCAGCCAAGATCCAGAAGAGACCCAGTACTTC
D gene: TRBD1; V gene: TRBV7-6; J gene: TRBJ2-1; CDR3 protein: CASSQGQAIYNEQFF; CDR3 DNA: TGTGCCAGCAGCCAGGGACAGGCTATATACAATGAGCAGTTCTTC
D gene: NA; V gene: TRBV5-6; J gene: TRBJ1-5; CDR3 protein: CASSLGVNQPQHF; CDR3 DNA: TGTGCCAGCAGCTTGGGAGTTAATCAGCCCCAGCATTTT
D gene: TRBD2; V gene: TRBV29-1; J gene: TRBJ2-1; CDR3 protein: CSVVGGTSGGVGSYNEQFF; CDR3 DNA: TGCAGCGTTGTAGGAGGGACTAGCGGGGGGGTAGGCTCCTACAATGAGCAGTTCTTC
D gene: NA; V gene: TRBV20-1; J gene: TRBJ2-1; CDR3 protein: CSAPLYNEQFF; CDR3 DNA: TGCAGTGCCCCTCTCTACAATGAGCAGTTCTTC